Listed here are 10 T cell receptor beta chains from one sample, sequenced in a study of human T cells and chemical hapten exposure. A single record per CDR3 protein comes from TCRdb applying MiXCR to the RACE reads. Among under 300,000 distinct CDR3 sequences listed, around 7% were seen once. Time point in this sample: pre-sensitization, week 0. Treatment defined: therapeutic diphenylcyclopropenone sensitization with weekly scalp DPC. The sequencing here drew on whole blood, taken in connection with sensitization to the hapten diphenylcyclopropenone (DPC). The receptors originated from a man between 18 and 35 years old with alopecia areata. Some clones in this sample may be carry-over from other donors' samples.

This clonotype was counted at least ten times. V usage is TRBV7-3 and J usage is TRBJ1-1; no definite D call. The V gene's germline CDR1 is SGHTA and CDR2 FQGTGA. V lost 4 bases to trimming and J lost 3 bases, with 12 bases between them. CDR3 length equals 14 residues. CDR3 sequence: CASSWQARDTEAFF. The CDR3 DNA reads TGTGCCAGCAGCTGGCAGGCCCGGGACACTGAAGCTTTCTTT.

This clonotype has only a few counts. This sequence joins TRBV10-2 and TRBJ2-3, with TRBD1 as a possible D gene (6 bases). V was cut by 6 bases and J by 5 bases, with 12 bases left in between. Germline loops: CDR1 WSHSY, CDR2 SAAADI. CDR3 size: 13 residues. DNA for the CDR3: TGCGCCAGCAGCACAGGGTATGGAGATACGCAGTATTTT. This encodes CASSTGYGDTQYF.

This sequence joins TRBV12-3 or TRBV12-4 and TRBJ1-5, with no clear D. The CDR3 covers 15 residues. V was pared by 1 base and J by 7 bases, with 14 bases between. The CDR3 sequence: CASSLGSAGEQPQHF. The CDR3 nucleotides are TGTGCCAGCAGTTTAGGCAGTGCGGGTGAACAGCCCCAGCATTTT.

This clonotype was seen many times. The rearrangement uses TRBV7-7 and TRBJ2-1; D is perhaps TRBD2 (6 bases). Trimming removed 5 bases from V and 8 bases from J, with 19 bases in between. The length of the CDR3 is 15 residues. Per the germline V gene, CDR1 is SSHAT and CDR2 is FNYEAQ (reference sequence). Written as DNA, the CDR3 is TGTGCCAGCAGCCCAGGGACTGCCGACCCCGATGAGCAGTTCTTC. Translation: CASSPGTADPDEQFF.

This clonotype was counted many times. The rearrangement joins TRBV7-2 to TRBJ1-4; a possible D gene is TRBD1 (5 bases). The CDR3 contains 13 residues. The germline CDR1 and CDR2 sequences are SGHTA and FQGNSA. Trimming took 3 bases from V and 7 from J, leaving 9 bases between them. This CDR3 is CASSFSRGEKLFF. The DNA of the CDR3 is TGTGCCAGCAGCTTCAGTAGGGGTGAAAAACTGTTTTTT.

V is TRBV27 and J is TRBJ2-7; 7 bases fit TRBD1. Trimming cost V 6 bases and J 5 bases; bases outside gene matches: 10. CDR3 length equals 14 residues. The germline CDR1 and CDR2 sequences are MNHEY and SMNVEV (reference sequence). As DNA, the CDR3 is TGTGCCAGCAGCTTTCCGGGACAGAATAACGAGCAGTACTTC. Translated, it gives CASSFPGQNNEQYF.

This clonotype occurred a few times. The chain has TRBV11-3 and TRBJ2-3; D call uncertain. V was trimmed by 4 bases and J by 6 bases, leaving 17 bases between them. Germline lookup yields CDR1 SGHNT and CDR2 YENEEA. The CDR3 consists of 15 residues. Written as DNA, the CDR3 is TGTGCCAGCAGCTCCCCTGCAGAACCTCCCGATACGCAGTATTTT. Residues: CASSSPAEPPDTQYF.

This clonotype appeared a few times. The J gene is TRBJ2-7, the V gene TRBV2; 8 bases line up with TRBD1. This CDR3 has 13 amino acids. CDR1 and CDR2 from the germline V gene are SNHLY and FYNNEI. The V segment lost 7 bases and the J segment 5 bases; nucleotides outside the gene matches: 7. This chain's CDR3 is CASIGQGANEQYV. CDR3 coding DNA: TGTGCCAGCATCGGGCAGGGGGCGAACGAGCAGTACGTC.

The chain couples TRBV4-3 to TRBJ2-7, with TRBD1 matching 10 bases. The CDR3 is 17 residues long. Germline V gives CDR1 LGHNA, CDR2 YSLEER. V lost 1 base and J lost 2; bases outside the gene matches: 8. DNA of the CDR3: TGCGCCAGCAGCCAAGGTCGGCTGGGACAGGGGCCCTACGAGCAGTACTTC. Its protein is CASSQGRLGQGPYEQYF.

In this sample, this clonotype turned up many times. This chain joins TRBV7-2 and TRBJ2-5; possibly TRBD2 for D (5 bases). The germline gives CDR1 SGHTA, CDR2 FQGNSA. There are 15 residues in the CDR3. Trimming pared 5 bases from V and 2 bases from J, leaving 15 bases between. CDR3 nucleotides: TGTGCCAGCAGCCTACCCTCCCGGGATCAAGAGACCCAGTACTTC. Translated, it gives CASSLPSRDQETQYF.